This TCR beta chain is drawn from a study of T cell responses to AZD1222 COVID-19 vaccine (dated by TCRdb to 2020 to 2023). Looking at the study overall: AZD1222 recipients whose second dose came at about 4 weeks and those whose second dose came at about 12 weeks were combined into one group, since spike-specific TCR depth and breadth did not differ between the two schedules. TCR sequencing covered 233 trial participants: 200 to 220 given two doses of AZD1222 and 26 given two doses of MenACWY control vaccine. Trial participants were enrolled into age subgroups of 18-55, 56-69 and 70-plus years, which contained about 160, 30 and 59 TCR-sequenced participants, respectively. Study-level results and caveats: Epitopes outside the regions mutated in the B.1.351 and B.1.1.7 variants were reportedly recognized by nearly half of the unique spike-specific TCRs. The 56-69-year group was small, and its depth increase did not reach significance, likely because of low power. After two AZD1222 doses, spike-specific TCR breadth and depth were significantly higher than at day 0 and than in MenACWY recipients. Because no day 14 peak-response samples were available, repertoires were characterized only after the peak T cell response. CD4 TCRs associated with the vaccine covered the entire spike protein, and the dominant responses were in regions 160-218 and 743-854. Most participants were white British and females outnumbered males, and the authors suggested that clonal diversity may have been underestimated. Conclusions about previously exposed vaccinees were limited because only six or seven AZD1222 recipients were SARS-CoV-2 seropositive at baseline.

V is reduced by 2 bases and J by 7 bases, leaving a spacing of 11 bases between them. The CDR3, cysteine through phenylalanine, is 14 amino acids long. Of the read, only the CDR3 DNA is kept; its 42 bases are in frame from base 1. The germline V gene encodes CDR1 SGHTA and CDR2 FQGNSA. The CDR3 regions of human TCRbeta chains were subjected to immunosequencing. The paper's data handling went like this. Repertoire TCRs were matched against a reference library of SARS-CoV-2-specific TCRs generated with the MIRA antigen-specificity platform. Breadth meant the fraction of unique TCRs that were SARS-CoV-2-associated, whereas depth meant the fraction of total T cells that were SARS-CoV-2-associated. Using the MIRA data, every spike-specific TCR was mapped to the spike region that the TCR reacted to and assigned to either a CD4 or a CD8 class. Log10-transformed breadth and depth values were compared by one-way ANOVA with Sidak's multiple comparisons tests. The table was pulled from immuneACCESS by TCRdb, which kept in-frame rearrangements only. Such tables lose some clones; where checked, under half of the loss comes from unresolved V genes, and the rest has no known cause. The V and J calls and the clone size are those of that table, but D and trimming were determined from the DNA. For this sample there are some 180,000 clones; over 80% appear just once. The ten largest clones represent 1% to 1.5% of the sample.

The sample's time point label, in plain terms: baseline before first vaccination. Vaccinee samples were obtained from the UK trials COV001 and COV002, which included a single-blind randomized controlled phase 2/3 trial of AZD1222 (ChAdOx1 nCoV-19) in healthy adults. For TCRbeta chain sequencing, PBMC samples were collected from trial participants at day 0 and at day 28 after the second dose. A note on this clone: Its antigen is not yet known. Base qualities are missing; no much larger clone stands one base away.

Sequenced here: peripheral blood, sampled on day 0 of AZD1222 vaccination. This clonotype was sampled from an adult in good health. Rearrangement joined TRBV7-2 to TRBJ1-4; possibly the D gene is TRBD1, per 6 matching bases. The CDR3 has the sequence CASSLQGLGEKLFF. In nucleotide form, the sequence is TGTGCCAGCAGCTTACAGGGGTTAGGTGAAAAACTGTTTTTT.